The 14 T cell receptor beta chains below all came from one sample that was sequenced in a study of response to subunit inactivated influenza vaccine. TCRdb re-called the RT-PCR reads through MiXCR, storing one row per CDR3 protein. This table has about 620,000 distinct CDR3 sequences, around 10% appearing once. The same specimen was also included in a second study, on T cells expressing NK-cell markers. As that study records: TCR beta libraries carry UMIs added by 5'RACE template switching.

This specimen consisted of PBMCs from blood, obtained on the day of vaccination. The source is a man in his fifties who received an inactivated influenza vaccine.

A single count supports this clonotype. The chain recombines TRBV6-1 with TRBJ2-6; weak D call: TRBD1 (5 bases). The CDR3 contains 18 residues. From germline, CDR1 is MNHNS and CDR2 SASEGT. Trimming shortened V by 1 base and J by 0 bases, and 13 bases separated the two germline ends. The CDR3 reads CASSEEAGFSSGANVLTF. The CDR3 nucleotides read TGTGCCAGCAGTGAAGAAGCAGGGTTCAGCTCTGGGGCCAACGTCCTGACTTTC.

The chain carries TRBV9 and TRBJ1-2; weak D call: TRBD1 (5 bases). Germline CDR1 reads SGDLS; CDR2 reads YYNGEE. The CDR3 totals 12 residues. Trimming pared 3 bases from V and 8 bases from J, leaving 11 bases between. The CDR3 sequence: CASSARDSGYTF. CDR3 nucleotide sequence: TGTGCCAGCAGCGCCCGGGACTCGGGCTACACCTTC.

This chain connects TRBV28 to TRBJ1-5; 10 bases are shared with TRBD1. J lost 5 bases, V lost 6 bases, and 10 bases had no gene match. CDR3 length: 16 residues. Per the germline V gene, CDR1 is MDHEN and CDR2 is SYDVKM. The CDR3 reads CASRGRDRGYYQPQHF. Here the CDR3 DNA reads TGTGCCAGCAGGGGCCGGGACAGGGGCTACTATCAGCCCCAGCATTTT.

There are a few counts of this clonotype. The chain joins TRBV5-1 to TRBJ2-3; TRBD1 matches 12 bases. The germline V gene encodes CDR1 SGHRS and CDR2 YFSETQ. The CDR3 is made up of 14 amino acids. Trimming removed 7 bases from V and 4 bases from J; junction bases left unmatched: 4. This chain's CDR3 is CASGGTGGADTQYF. CDR3 sequence (DNA): TGCGCCAGCGGCGGGACAGGGGGCGCAGATACGCAGTATTTT.

Note on this clonotype: An end of the junction differs from the germline gene, which may be a read error. J is TRBJ1-1 and V is TRBV7-7; 9 nucleotides match TRBD1. From germline, CDR1 is SSHAT and CDR2 FNYEAQ (reference sequence). The CDR3 is 13 residues long. CDR3 sequence: CASSLRTGDEAFF. CDR3 bases: TGTGCTAGCAGCCTCCGGACAGGGGATGAAGCTTTCTTT.

This clonotype appeared a few times. This rearrangement joins TRBV27 to TRBJ2-7; D may match TRBD1 or TRBD2 (5 bases each). This CDR3 spans 15 amino acids. CDR1 is MNHEY and CDR2 is SMNVEV in the germline V gene (reference sequence). V shed 0 bases and J shed 1 base, with 10 bases lying between them. In nucleotides, the CDR3 is TGTGCCAGCAGTTTATCGTCGGGACCATCCTACGAGCAGTACTTC. Translating gives CASSLSSGPSYEQYF.

The chain recombines TRBV4-2 with TRBJ1-6, with TRBD1 as a possible D gene (5 bases). Germline V gives CDR1 LGHNA, CDR2 YNFKEQ. V was clipped by 4 bases and J by 11 bases, with 18 bases between them. The CDR3 spans 15 residues. The CDR3 region is CASSRGDGGVAPLHF. In DNA, the CDR3 is TGTGCCAGCAGCCGAGGGGACGGTGGAGTGGCACCCCTCCACTTT.

In its sample, this clonotype was seen a few times. This rearrangement joins TRBV7-9 to TRBJ1-1; unclear D gene. Trimming stripped 1 base from V and 5 bases from J, with 14 bases between. Germline V gene sequence: CDR1 SEHNR, CDR2 FQNEAQ (reference sequence). The CDR3 length is 15 residues. CDR3 region: CASSLVTLSGTEAFF. DNA of the CDR3: TGTGCCAGCAGCTTAGTGACTCTCTCTGGTACTGAAGCTTTCTTT.

A single count supports this clonotype. The chain joins TRBV7-9 to TRBJ2-2; 12 bases match TRBD1. Per the germline V gene, CDR1 is SEHNR and CDR2 is FQNEAQ (reference sequence). This CDR3 is built from 15 residues. After removal of 4 bases from V and 7 bases from J, the junction contained 4 bases not matched to a gene. CDR3 DNA sequence: TGTGCCAGCAGCTCCGGGACAGGGGGCTTCGGGGAGCTGTTTTTT. Protein product: CASSSGTGGFGELFF. Full variable domain (remainder filled in from reference TRBV7-9 and TRBJ2-2): DTGVSQNPRHKITKRGQNVTFRCDPISEHNRLYWYRQTLGQGPEFLTYFQNEAQLEKSRLLSDRFSAERPKGSFSTLEIQRTEQGDSAMYLCASSSGTGGFGELFFGEGSRLTVL.

The V gene is TRBV12-3 or TRBV12-4, the J gene TRBJ1-3; D remains unclear. The CDR3 has 13 amino acids. V dropped 2 bases and J dropped 7 bases, with 9 bases sitting between them. CDR3 coding DNA: TGTGCCAGCAGTTTACAAGGGATTAACACCATATATTTT. Translation gives CASSLQGINTIYF.

This clonotype was seen at least ten times. The chain couples TRBV5-1 to TRBJ1-4; D not certain. The CDR3 consists of 13 residues. Trimming took off 0 bases at V and 7 bases at J, with 7 bases between the two ends. CDR1 SGHRS and CDR2 YFSETQ come from the germline V gene. CDR3 sequence reads: CASSLDRSEKLFF. As DNA, the CDR3 is TGCGCCAGCAGCTTGGACAGATCTGAAAAACTGTTTTTT.

This chain links TRBV25-1 with TRBJ2-3, with D perhaps TRBD2 (5 bases). Germline values: CDR1 MGHDK, CDR2 SYGVNS. The CDR3 spans 13 residues. Written as DNA, the CDR3 is TGTGCAGCGGCCCGGCAGCCAACAGATACGCAGTATTTT. This sequence encodes CAAARQPTDTQYF.

Only a few counts were recorded for this clonotype. The CDR3 loop reads CASTYSGGYQETQYF. The CDR3 coding sequence is TGCGCCAGCACCTATAGCGGGGGGTACCAAGAGACCCAGTACTTC. V usage is TRBV5-1 and J usage is TRBJ2-5; 10 positions match TRBD2. This CDR3 spans 15 amino acids. Germline assignment: CDR1 SGHRS and CDR2 YFSETQ. The J segment lost 0 bases and the V segment lost 6 bases, leaving 5 bases of the junction unmatched.

This clonotype was seen a handful of times. The chain carries TRBV4-3 and TRBJ1-5, with 7 positions matching TRBD1. CDR1 is LGHNA and CDR2 is YSLEER in the germline V gene. The V segment lost 2 bases and the J segment 2 bases; nucleotides outside the gene matches: 3. This CDR3 spans 15 amino acids. CDR3 in DNA: TGCGCCAGCAGCCAAACAGGGGCACGCAATCAGCCCCAGCATTTT. It codes for CASSQTGARNQPQHF.